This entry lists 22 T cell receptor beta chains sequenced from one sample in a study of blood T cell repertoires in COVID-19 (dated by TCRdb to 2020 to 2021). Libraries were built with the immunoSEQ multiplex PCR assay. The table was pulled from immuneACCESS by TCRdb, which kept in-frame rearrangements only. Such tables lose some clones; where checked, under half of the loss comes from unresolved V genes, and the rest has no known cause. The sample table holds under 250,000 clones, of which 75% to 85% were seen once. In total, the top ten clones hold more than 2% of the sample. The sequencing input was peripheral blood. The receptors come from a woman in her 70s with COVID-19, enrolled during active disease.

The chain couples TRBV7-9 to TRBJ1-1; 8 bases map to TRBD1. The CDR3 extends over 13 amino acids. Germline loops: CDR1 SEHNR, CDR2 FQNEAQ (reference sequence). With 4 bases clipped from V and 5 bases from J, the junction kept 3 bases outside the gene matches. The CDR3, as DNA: TGTGCCAGCAGCTCAGGGGGCTGGACTGAAGCTTTCTTT. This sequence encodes CASSSGGWTEAFF.

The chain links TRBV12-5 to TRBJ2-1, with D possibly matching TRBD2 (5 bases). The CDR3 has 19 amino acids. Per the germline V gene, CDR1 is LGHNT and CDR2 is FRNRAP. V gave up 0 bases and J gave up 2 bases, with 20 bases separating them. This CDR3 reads CASGLVSPPEGVPYNEQFF. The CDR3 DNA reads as TGTGCTAGTGGTTTGGTCTCTCCCCCTGAGGGTGTGCCCTACAATGAGCAGTTCTTC.

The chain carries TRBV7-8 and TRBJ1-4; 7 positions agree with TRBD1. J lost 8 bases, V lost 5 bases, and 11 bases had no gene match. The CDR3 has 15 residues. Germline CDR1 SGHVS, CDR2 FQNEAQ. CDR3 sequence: CASSATGTFGEKLFF. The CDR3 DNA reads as TGTGCCAGCAGCGCGACAGGGACCTTCGGAGAAAAACTGTTTTTT.

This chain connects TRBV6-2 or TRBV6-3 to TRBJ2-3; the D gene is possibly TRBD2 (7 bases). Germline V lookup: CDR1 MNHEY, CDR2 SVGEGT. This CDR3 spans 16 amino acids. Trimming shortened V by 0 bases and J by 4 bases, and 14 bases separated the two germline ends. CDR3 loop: CASSYSGRGGSDTQYF. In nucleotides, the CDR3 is TGTGCCAGCAGTTACTCGGGCAGGGGAGGGTCAGATACGCAGTATTTT.

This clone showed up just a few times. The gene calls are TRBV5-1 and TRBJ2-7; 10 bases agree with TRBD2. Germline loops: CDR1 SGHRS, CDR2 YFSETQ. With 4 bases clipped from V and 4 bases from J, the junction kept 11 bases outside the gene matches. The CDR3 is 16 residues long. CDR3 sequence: CASSAGLAPGPYEQYF. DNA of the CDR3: TGCGCCAGCAGCGCGGGACTAGCGCCCGGTCCATACGAGCAGTACTTC.

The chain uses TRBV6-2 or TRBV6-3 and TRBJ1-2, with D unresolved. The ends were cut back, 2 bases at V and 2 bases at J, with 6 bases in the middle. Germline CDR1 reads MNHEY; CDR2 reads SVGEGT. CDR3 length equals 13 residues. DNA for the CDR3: TGTGCCAGCAGTTACCAGAGGAACTATGGCTACACCTTC. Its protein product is CASSYQRNYGYTF.

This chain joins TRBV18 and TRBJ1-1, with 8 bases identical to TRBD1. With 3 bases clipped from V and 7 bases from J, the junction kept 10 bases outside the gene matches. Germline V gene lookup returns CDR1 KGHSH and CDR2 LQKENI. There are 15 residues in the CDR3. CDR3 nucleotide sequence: TGTGCCAGCTCACCCGGTCCGACAGGGGTAGGTGAAGCTTTCTTT. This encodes CASSPGPTGVGEAFF.

CDR3 nucleotide sequence: TGTGCCAGCAGCCCGACAGGGATAGGGACCCAGTACTTC. The encoded protein is CASSPTGIGTQYF. This chain connects TRBV14 to TRBJ2-5; 7 bases map to TRBD1. CDR1 is SGHDN, CDR2 FVKESK, per germline. The V and J ends lost 4 bases and 7 bases, in that order; junction bases with no gene match: 6. CDR3 length equals 13 residues.

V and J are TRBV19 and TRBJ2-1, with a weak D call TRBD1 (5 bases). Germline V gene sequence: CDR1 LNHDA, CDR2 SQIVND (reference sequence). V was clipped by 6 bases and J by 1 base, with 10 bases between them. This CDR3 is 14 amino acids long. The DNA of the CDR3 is TGTGCCAGTAGCGCAGGGCCTTCCTACAATGAGCAGTTCTTC. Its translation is CASSAGPSYNEQFF. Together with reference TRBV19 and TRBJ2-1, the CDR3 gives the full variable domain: DGGITQSPKYLFRKEGQNVTLSCEQNLNHDAMYWYRQDPGQGLRLIYYSQIVNDFQKGDIAEGYSVSREKKESFPLTVTSAQKNPTAFYLCASSAGPSYNEQFFGPGTRLTVL.

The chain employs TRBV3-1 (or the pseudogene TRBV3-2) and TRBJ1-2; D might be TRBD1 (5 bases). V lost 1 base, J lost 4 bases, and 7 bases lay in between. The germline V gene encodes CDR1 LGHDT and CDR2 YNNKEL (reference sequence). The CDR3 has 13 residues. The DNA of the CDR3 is TGTGCCAGCAGCCAAGGACAGTTCTATGGCTACACCTTC. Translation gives CASSQGQFYGYTF.

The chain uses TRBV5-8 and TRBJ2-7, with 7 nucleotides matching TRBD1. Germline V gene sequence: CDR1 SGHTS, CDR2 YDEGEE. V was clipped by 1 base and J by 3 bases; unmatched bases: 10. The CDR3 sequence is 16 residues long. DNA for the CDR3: TGTGCCAGCAGCTTGAAAAGGCCGGGACAGAACTACGAGCAGTACTTC. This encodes CASSLKRPGQNYEQYF.

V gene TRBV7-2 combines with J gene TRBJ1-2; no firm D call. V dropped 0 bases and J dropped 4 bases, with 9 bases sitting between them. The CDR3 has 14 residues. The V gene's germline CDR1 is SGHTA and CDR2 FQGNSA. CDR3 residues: CASSLAAGIYGYTF. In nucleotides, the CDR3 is TGTGCCAGCAGCTTAGCCGCAGGTATCTATGGCTACACCTTC.

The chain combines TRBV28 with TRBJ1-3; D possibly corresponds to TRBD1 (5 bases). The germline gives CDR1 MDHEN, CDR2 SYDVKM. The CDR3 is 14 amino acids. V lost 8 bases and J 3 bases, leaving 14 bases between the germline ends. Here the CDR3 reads CASSPPGVGNTIYF. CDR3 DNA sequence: TGTGCCAGCTCCCCTCCGGGGGTTGGAAACACCATATATTTT.

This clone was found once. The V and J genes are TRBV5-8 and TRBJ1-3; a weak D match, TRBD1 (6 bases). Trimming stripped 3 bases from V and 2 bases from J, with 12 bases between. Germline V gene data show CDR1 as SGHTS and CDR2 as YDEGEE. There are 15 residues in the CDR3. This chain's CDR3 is CASSYRDRTGNTIYF. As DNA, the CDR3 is TGTGCCAGCAGCTACAGGGACCGCACTGGAAACACCATATATTTT.

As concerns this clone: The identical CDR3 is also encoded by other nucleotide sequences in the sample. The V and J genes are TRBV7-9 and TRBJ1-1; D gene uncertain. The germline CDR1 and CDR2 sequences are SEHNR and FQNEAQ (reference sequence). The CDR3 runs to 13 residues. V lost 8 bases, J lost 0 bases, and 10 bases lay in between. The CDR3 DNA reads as TGTGCCAGCGGCCGGGGATTGAACACTGAAGCTTTCTTT. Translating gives CASGRGLNTEAFF. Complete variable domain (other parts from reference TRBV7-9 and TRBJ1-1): DTGVSQNPRHKITKRGQNVTFRCDPISEHNRLYWYRQTLGQGPEFLTYFQNEAQLEKSRLLSDRFSAERPKGSFSTLEIQRTEQGDSAMYLCASGRGLNTEAFFGQGTRLTVV.

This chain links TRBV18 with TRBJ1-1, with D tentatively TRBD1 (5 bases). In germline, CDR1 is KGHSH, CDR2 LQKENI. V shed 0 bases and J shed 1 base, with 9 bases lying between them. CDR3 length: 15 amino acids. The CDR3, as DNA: TGTGCCAGCTCACCACCGCTGGACAAGAACACTGAAGCTTTCTTT. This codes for CASSPPLDKNTEAFF.

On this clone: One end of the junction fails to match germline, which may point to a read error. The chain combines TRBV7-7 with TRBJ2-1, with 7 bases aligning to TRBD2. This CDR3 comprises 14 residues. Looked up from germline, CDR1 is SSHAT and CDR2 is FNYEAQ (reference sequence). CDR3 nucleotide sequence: TGTGCTAGCAGCTTAGGACTAGTAAATAGTGAGCAGTTCTTC. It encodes CASSLGLVNSEQFF.

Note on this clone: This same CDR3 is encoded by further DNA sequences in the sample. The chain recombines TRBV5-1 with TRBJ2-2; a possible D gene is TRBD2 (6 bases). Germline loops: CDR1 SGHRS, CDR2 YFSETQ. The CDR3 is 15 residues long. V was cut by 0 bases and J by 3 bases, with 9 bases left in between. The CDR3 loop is CASSLEGGDTGELFF. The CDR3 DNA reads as TGCGCCAGCAGCTTGGAAGGCGGGGACACCGGGGAGCTGTTTTTT.

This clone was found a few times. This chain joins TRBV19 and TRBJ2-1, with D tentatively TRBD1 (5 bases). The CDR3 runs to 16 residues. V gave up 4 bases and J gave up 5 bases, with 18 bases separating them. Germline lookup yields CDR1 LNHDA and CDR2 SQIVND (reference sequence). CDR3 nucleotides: TGTGCCAGTAGTACCACCTCGAGGACAACCAACAATGAGCAGTTCTTC. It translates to CASSTTSRTTNNEQFF.

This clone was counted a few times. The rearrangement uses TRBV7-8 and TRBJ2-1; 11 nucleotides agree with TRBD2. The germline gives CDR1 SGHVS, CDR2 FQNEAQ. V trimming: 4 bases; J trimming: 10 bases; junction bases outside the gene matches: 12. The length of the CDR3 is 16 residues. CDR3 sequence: CASSSLAGGPWGEQFF. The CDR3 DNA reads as TGTGCCAGCAGCTCCTTAGCGGGAGGGCCGTGGGGAGAGCAGTTCTTC.

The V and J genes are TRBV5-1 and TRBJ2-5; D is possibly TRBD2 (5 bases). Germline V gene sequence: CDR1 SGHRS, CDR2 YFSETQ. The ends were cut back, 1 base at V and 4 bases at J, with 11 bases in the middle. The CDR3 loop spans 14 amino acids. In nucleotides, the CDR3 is TGCGCCAGCAGCTTGTCGGGGTTGGGAGAGACCCAGTACTTC. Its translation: CASSLSGLGETQYF.

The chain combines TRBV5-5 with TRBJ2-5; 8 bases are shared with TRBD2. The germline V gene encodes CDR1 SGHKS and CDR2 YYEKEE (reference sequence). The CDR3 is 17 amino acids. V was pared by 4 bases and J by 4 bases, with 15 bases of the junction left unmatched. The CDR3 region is CASSDPGGAREVETQYF. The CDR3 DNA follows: TGTGCCAGCAGCGACCCCGGGGGAGCGCGGGAGGTAGAGACCCAGTACTTC.